A selection of T cell receptor beta chains follows, all from one sample in a study of blood T cell repertoires in COVID-19. Data came from immunoSEQ multiplex PCR; TCRdb stores just in-frame clones and leaves some out. The data show around 300,000 clones, around 85% seen once. Specimen: PBMCs or T cells enriched from blood (not recorded which). All receptors come from a woman aged 45-59 years who had recovered from COVID-19. Each CDR3 is given with its conserved first and last residue.

TRBV18,TRBJ1-1,CASSPRQGGLNTEAFF
TRBV3-1/TRBV3-2,TRBJ1-4,CASSQEGGGVGEKLFF
TRBV11-2,TRBJ2-1,CASSWSTSGSYNEQFF
TRBV24-1,TRBJ2-5,CATSSSEPGQQETQYF
TRBV29-1,TRBJ2-7,CSVRQGSEQYF
TRBV30,TRBJ1-1,CAWSPVFTEAFF
TRBV19,TRBJ2-3,CASSVTSEGADTQYF
TRBV6-6,TRBJ1-1,CASRLRQSSPFEAFF
TRBV7-9,TRBJ2-1,CASSPSTYNEQFF
TRBV5-1,TRBJ2-7,CASNLLAGPQGGEQYF
TRBV5-5,TRBJ2-1,CASSFGTSGVHNEQFF
TRBV5-6,TRBJ1-2,CASSNTVYGYTF
TRBV6-2/TRBV6-3,TRBJ2-1,CASSYVIGNEQFF
TRBV28,TRBJ2-1,CASSPPKRTGRNEQFF